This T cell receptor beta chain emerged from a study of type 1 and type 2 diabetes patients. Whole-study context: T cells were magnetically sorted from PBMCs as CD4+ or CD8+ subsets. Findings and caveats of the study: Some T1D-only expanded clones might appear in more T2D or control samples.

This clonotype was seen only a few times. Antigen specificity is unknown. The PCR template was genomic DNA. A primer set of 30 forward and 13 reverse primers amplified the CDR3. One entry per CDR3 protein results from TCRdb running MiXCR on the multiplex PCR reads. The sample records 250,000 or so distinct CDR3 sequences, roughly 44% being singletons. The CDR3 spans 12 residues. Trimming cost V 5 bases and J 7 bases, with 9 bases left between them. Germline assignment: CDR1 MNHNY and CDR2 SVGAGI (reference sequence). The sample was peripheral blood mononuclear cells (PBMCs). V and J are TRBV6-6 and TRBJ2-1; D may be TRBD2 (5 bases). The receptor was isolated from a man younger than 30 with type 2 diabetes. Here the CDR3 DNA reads TGTGCCAGCAGTCACCGGGGAAATGAGCAGTTCTTC. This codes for CASSHRGNEQFF.